The 16 T cell receptor beta chains given below trace back to one sample, sequenced in a study of cytomegalovirus exposure and HLA in healthy donors. Vbeta (60) and Jbeta (13) primers were used in the PCR. Clones were sequenced by immunoSEQ multiplex PCR, and TCRdb holds only the in-frame ones, with some missing. The profile shows roughly 120,000 clones, 75% to 85% of them singletons. What was sequenced was PBMCs. The receptors here all came from a man in his forties in good health and CMV-seronegative.

This chain links TRBV7-2 with TRBJ1-4, with D perhaps matching TRBD1 (5 bases). V lost 5 bases to trimming and J lost 10 bases, with 17 bases between them. Germline values: CDR1 SGHTA, CDR2 FQGNSA. This CDR3 is 14 amino acids long. The CDR3 protein is CASSTQPGGAKLFF. CDR3 bases: TGTGCCAGCAGCACCCAGCCCGGGGGTGCAAAACTGTTTTTT. Combining the CDR3 with reference TRBV7-2 and TRBJ1-4 gives the whole variable domain GAGVSQSPSNKVTEKGKDVELRCDPISGHTALYWYRQSLGQGLEFLIYFQGNSAPDKSGLPSDRFSAERTGGSVSTLTIQRTQQEDSAVYLCASSTQPGGAKLFFGSGTQLSVL.

This chain joins TRBV27 and TRBJ1-3; TRBD1 matches at 8 bases. Germline-derived CDR1 and CDR2 are MNHEY and SMNVEV (reference sequence). Trimming removed 5 bases from V and 6 bases from J; junction bases left unmatched: 6. CDR3 length: 14 amino acids. The CDR3 spells CASSPSGGQNTIYF. In DNA form, the CDR3 reads TGTGCCAGCAGTCCATCAGGGGGCCAAAACACCATATATTTT.

This clone appeared a few times. A read error may produce the germline difference seen at one junction end. The chain uses TRBV5-4 and TRBJ2-5, with 9 bases lining up with TRBD2. The germline CDR1 and CDR2 sequences are SGHNT and YYREEE (reference sequence). The CDR3 consists of 16 residues. CDR3 sequence: CASSQEFGAGGETQYF. In nucleotides, the CDR3 is TGCGCCAGCAGCCAAGAATTTGGGGCGGGGGGGGAGACCCAGTACTTC. Using reference TRBV5-4 and TRBJ2-5 for the parts outside the CDR3, the full variable domain is ETGVTQSPTHLIKTRGQQVTLRCSSQSGHNTVSWYQQALGQGPQFIFQYYREEENGRGNFPPRFSGLQFPNYSSELNVNALELDDSALYLCASSQEFGAGGETQYFGPGTRLLVL.

V and J are TRBV5-1 and TRBJ2-3; 10 nucleotides align to TRBD1. V shed 2 bases, J shed 6 bases, and the junction held 6 bases outside the gene matches. Germline CDR1 is SGHRS and CDR2 is YFSETQ. CDR3 length: 15 amino acids. Here the CDR3 DNA reads TGCGCCAGCAGCTTAGAGGGACAGGGGTACGATACGCAGTATTTT. Translation gives CASSLEGQGYDTQYF.

The chain links TRBV11-1 to TRBJ1-5; 8 bases agree with TRBD1. The length of the CDR3 is 13 residues. Germline loops: CDR1 SGHAT, CDR2 FQDESV (reference sequence). With V trimmed by 2 bases and J by 10 bases, 4 bases remained unmatched. CDR3 in DNA: TGTGCCAGCAGCTTAACAGGACAGGGCCCCCAGCATTTT. It is translated as CASSLTGQGPQHF.

V and J are TRBV7-3 and TRBJ1-3; D is undetermined. This CDR3 has 15 residues. V shed 1 base and J shed 4 bases, with 11 bases lying between them. The germline CDR1 and CDR2 sequences are SGHTA and FQGTGA. The CDR3 region has the DNA TGTGCCAGCAGCTTAAAACATCTGATGGGAAACACCATATATTTT. Translating it yields CASSLKHLMGNTIYF.

The table lists this clone with a few counts. The J gene is TRBJ2-5, the V gene TRBV11-2, with D maybe TRBD2 (5 bases). Germline-derived CDR1 and CDR2 are SGHAT and FQNNGV. The CDR3 loop spans 15 amino acids. Trimming stripped 0 bases from V and 5 bases from J, with 13 bases between. CDR3 sequence (DNA): TGTGCCAGCAGCTTAGATGGCGGGCTATGGGAGACCCAGTACTTC. Protein: CASSLDGGLWETQYF. Looking up the rest from reference TRBV11-2 and TRBJ2-5 gives the full variable domain: EAGVAQSPRYKIIEKRQSVAFWCNPISGHATLYWYQQILGQGPKLLIQFQNNGVVDDSQLPKDRFSAERLKGVDSTLKIQPAKLEDSAVYLCASSLDGGLWETQYFGPGTRLLVL.

A single count supports this clone. The rearrangement uses TRBV11-2 and TRBJ2-5; possibly TRBD2 for D (6 bases). The germline CDR1 and CDR2 sequences are SGHAT and FQNNGV. V was cut by 4 bases and J by 7 bases, with 19 bases left in between. The CDR3 has 15 residues. The CDR3 DNA reads TGTGCCAGCAGCTCCATGGGACTTGAGGGGCGGACCCAGTACTTC. It translates to CASSSMGLEGRTQYF.

The table lists this clone with a few counts. J is TRBJ2-1 and V is TRBV9; TRBD2 might be the D (6 bases). The CDR3 extends over 12 amino acids. CDR1 SGDLS and CDR2 YYNGEE come from the germline V gene. V lost 7 bases to trimming and J lost 13 bases, with 18 bases between them. CDR3 nucleotides: TGTGCCAGCGGAACTACGGGGCGGGGACAGTTCTTC. This encodes CASGTTGRGQFF.

This clone has more than one count but fewer than ten. This chain uses TRBV4-2 with TRBJ2-7; 9 bases map to TRBD1. Germline values: CDR1 LGHNA, CDR2 YNFKEQ. J was trimmed by 4 bases and V by 4 bases; bases with no gene match: 11. This CDR3 comprises 16 residues. The CDR3 DNA reads TGTGCCAGCAGCCGGAAAACCGGGACAGGGAGATACGAGCAGTACTTC. Residues: CASSRKTGTGRYEQYF.

The chain couples TRBV7-3 to TRBJ2-1; possibly TRBD2 for D (5 bases). Trimming removed 0 bases at V and 7 bases at J, with 7 bases between. Per the germline V gene, CDR1 is SGHTA and CDR2 is FQGTGA. The CDR3 sequence is 13 residues long. CDR3 nucleotide sequence: TGTGCCAGCAGCTTAACTAGGGAGAATGAGCAGTTCTTC. Amino acid sequence: CASSLTRENEQFF. The variable domain in full, with the rest retrieved from reference TRBV7-3 and TRBJ2-1, is GAGVSQTPSNKVTEKGKYVELRCDPISGHTALYWYRQSLGQGPEFLIYFQGTGAADDSGLPNDRFFAVRPEGSVSTLKIQRTERGDSAVYLCASSLTRENEQFFGPGTRLTVL.

This rearrangement joins TRBV19 to TRBJ1-1; D is unresolved. Looked up from germline, CDR1 is LNHDA and CDR2 is SQIVND (reference sequence). V lost 7 bases and J lost 0, with 9 bases in between. This CDR3 comprises 13 residues. CDR3 DNA: TGTGCCAGTACTTACAGCATGAACACTGAAGCTTTCTTT. Its translation: CASTYSMNTEAFF. The variable domain in full, completed from reference TRBV19 and TRBJ1-1, reads DGGITQSPKYLFRKEGQNVTLSCEQNLNHDAMYWYRQDPGQGLRLIYYSQIVNDFQKGDIAEGYSVSREKKESFPLTVTSAQKNPTAFYLCASTYSMNTEAFFGQGTRLTVV.

The rearrangement links TRBV7-7 to TRBJ1-3, with D maybe TRBD1 (6 bases). The CDR3 is made up of 15 amino acids. Germline CDR1 SSHAT, CDR2 FNYEAQ (reference sequence). V lost 1 base, J lost 3 bases, and 10 bases lay in between. This CDR3 reads CASSLDQGIGNTIYF. The CDR3 bases are TGTGCCAGCAGCTTAGATCAGGGGATTGGAAACACCATATATTTT.

V is TRBV7-9 and J is TRBJ1-2; D may be TRBD1 (5 bases). The ends were cut back, 6 bases at V and 3 bases at J, with 20 bases in the middle. This CDR3 spans 16 amino acids. The germline V gene encodes CDR1 SEHNR and CDR2 FQNEAQ (reference sequence). CDR3 residues: CASRYWTQAVHYGYTF. DNA of the CDR3: TGTGCCAGCAGATACTGGACACAGGCGGTTCACTATGGCTACACCTTC.

The CDR3, as DNA: TGTGCCAGCAGTCACGACTTCACAGATACGCAGTATTTT. Its protein product is CASSHDFTDTQYF. The V gene is TRBV27, the J gene TRBJ2-3; D is unclear. There are 13 residues in the CDR3. The V and J ends lost 5 bases and 2 bases respectively, with 8 bases between them. CDR1 and CDR2 (germline): MNHEY, SMNVEV (reference sequence).

This chain links TRBV6-1 with TRBJ1-5; D is unclear. V gave up 0 bases and J gave up 7 bases, with 19 bases separating them. Germline-derived CDR1 and CDR2 are MNHNS and SASEGT. This CDR3 is 17 amino acids long. The CDR3 here is CASSEAPGFMAGQPQHF. DNA of the CDR3: TGTGCCAGCAGTGAAGCCCCGGGTTTTATGGCGGGACAGCCCCAGCATTTT.